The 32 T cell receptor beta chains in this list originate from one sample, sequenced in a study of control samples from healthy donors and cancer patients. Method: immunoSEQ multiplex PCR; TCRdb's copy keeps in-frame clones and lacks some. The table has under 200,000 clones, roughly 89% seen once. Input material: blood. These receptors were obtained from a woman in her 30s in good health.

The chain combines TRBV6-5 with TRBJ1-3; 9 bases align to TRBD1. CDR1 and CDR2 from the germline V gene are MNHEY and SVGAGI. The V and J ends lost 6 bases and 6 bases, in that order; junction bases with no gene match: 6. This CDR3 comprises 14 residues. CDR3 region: CASSIIQGANTIYF. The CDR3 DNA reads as TGTGCCAGCAGCATCATACAGGGGGCAAACACCATATATTTT.

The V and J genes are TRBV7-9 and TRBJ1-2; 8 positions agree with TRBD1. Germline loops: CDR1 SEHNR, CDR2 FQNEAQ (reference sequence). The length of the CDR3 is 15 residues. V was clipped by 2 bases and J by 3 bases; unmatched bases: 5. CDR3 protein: CASSLSQGADYGYTF. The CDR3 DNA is TGTGCCAGCAGCTTAAGCCAGGGGGCAGACTATGGCTACACCTTC. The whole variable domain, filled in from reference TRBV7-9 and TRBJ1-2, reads DTGVSQNPRHKITKRGQNVTFRCDPISEHNRLYWYRQTLGQGPEFLTYFQNEAQLEKSRLLSDRFSAERPKGSFSTLEIQRTEQGDSAMYLCASSLSQGADYGYTFGSGTRLTVV.

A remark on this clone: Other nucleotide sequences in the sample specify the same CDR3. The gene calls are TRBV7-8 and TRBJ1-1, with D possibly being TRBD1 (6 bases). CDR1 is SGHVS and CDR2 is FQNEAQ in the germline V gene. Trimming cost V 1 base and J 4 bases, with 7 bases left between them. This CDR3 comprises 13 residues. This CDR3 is CASSLGGGTEAFF. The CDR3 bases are TGTGCCAGCAGCTTAGGAGGGGGCACTGAAGCTTTCTTT.

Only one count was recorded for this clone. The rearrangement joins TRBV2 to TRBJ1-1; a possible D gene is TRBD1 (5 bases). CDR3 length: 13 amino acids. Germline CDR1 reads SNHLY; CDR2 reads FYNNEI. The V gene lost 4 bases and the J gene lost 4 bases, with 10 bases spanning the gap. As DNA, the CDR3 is TGTGCCAGCAGTGCCGGGGGGATCACTGAAGCTTTCTTT. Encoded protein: CASSAGGITEAFF.

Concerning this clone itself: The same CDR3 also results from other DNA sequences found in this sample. CDR3 region: CASSYRGGEKLFF. The DNA of the CDR3 is TGTGCCAGCAGTTACAGGGGGGGAGAAAAACTGTTTTTT. J is TRBJ1-4 and V is TRBV6-5; maybe TRBD1 (6 bases). The CDR3 is 13 amino acids. In germline, CDR1 is MNHEY, CDR2 SVGAGI. V lost 2 bases to trimming and J lost 8 bases, with 9 bases between them.

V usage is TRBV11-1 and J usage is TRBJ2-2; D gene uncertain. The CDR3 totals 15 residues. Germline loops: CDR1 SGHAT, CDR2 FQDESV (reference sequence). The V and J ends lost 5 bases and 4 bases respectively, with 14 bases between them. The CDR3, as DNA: TGTGCCAGCAGCGGGTGGACGGTATCCACCGGGGAGCTGTTTTTT. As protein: CASSGWTVSTGELFF.

The CDR3, as DNA: TGCGCCAGCAGCTTGTTAGGGGTGGAGACCCAGTACTTC. This gives the protein CASSLLGVETQYF. This rearrangement joins TRBV5-1 to TRBJ2-5; maybe TRBD1 (5 bases). V was shortened by 1 base and J by 5 bases, with 9 bases between the two germline ends. The CDR3 spans 13 residues. CDR1 and CDR2 (germline): SGHRS, YFSETQ.

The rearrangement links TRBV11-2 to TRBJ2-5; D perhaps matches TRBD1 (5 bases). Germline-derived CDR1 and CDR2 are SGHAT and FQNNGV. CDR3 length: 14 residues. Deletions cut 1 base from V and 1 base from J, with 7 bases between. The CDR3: CASSLARAQETQYF. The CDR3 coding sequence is TGTGCCAGCAGCTTAGCCAGGGCCCAAGAGACCCAGTACTTC.

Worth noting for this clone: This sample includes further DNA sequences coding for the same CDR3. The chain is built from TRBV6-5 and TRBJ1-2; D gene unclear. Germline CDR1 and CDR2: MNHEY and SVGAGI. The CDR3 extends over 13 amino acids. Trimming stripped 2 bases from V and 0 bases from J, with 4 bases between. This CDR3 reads CASSYGTNYGYTF. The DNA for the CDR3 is TGTGCCAGCAGTTACGGGACTAACTATGGCTACACCTTC.

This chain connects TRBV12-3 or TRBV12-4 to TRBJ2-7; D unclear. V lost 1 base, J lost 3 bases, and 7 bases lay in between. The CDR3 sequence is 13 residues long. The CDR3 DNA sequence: TGTGCCAGCAGTTTAGGGGAACTCTACGAGCAGTACTTC. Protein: CASSLGELYEQYF.

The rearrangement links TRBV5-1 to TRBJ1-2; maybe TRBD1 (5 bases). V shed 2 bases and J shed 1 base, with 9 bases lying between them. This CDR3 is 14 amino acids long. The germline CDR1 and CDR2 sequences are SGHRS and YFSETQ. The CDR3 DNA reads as TGCGCCAGCAGCTTAACAGGCCTTAACTATGGCTACACCTTC. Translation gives CASSLTGLNYGYTF.

CDR3 sequence reads: CAWSTGTSDYNEQFF. The CDR3 DNA sequence: TGTGCCTGGAGTACCGGGACTAGCGACTACAATGAGCAGTTCTTC. The chain is built from TRBV30 and TRBJ2-1; TRBD2 matches at 10 bases. CDR1 GTSNPN and CDR2 SVGIG come from the germline V gene (reference sequence). The ends lost 2 bases at V and 3 bases at J; junction bases unmatched: 4. The CDR3 length is 15 residues.

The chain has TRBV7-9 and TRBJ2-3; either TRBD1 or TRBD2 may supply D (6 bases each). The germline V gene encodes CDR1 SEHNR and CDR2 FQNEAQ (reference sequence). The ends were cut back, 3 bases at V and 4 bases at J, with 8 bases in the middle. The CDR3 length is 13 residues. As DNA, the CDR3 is TGTGCCAGCAGCTTCGGGGGCCCAGATACGCAGTATTTT. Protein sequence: CASSFGGPDTQYF.

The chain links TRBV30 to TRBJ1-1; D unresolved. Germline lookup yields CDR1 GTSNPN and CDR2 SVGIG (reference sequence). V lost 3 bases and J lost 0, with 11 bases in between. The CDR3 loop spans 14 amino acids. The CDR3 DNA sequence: TGTGCCTGGAGCCTCGGGCCGATGAACACTGAAGCTTTCTTT. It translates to CAWSLGPMNTEAFF. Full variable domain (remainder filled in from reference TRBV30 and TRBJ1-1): SQTIHQWPATLVQPVGSPLSLECTVEGTSNPNLYWYRQAAGRGLQLLFYSVGIGQISSEVPQNLSASRPQDRQFILSSKKLLLSDSGFYLCAWSLGPMNTEAFFGQGTRLTVV.

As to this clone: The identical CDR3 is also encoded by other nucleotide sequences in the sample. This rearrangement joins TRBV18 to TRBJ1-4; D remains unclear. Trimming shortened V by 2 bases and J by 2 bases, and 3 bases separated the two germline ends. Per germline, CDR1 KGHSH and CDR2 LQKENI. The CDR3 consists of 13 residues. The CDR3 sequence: CASSPATNEKLFF. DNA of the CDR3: TGTGCCAGCTCACCAGCCACTAATGAAAAACTGTTTTTT.

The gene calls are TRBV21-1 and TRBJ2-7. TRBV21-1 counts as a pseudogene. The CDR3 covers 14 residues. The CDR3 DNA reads TGTGCCAGCAGCAAATCCCGGACCTCCTACGGGCAGTACTTC. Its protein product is CASSKSRTSYGQYF.

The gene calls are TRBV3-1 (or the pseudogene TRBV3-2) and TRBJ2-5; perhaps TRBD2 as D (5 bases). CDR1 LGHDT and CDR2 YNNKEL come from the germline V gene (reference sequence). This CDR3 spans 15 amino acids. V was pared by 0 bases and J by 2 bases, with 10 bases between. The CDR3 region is CASSQDGGLQETQYF. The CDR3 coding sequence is TGTGCCAGCAGCCAAGATGGCGGGCTACAAGAGACCCAGTACTTC.

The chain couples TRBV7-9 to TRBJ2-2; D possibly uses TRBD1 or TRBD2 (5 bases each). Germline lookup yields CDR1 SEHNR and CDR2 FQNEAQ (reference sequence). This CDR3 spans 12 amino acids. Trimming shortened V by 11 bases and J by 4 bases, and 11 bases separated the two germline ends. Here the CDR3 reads CACRDATGELFF. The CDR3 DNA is TGTGCCTGCCGGGACGCCACCGGGGAGCTGTTTTTT.

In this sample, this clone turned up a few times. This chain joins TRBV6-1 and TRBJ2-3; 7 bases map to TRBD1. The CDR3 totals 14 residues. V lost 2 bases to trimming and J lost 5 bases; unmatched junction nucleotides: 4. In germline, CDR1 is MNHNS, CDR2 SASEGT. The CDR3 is CASSERGPGDTQYF. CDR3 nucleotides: TGTGCCAGCAGTGAAAGGGGGCCGGGAGATACGCAGTATTTT.

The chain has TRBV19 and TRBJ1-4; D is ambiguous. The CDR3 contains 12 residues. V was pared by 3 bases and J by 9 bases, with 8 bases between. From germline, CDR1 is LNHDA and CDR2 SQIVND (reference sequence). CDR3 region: CASSILGKKLFF. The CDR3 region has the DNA TGTGCCAGTAGTATTCTGGGGAAAAAACTGTTTTTT.

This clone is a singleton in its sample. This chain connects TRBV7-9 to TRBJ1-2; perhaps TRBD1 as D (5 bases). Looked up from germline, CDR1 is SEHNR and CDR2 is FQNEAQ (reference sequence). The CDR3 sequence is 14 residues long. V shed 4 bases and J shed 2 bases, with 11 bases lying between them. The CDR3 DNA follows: TGTGCCAGCAGCTCACTGACAGTCAACTATGGCTACACCTTC. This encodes CASSSLTVNYGYTF.

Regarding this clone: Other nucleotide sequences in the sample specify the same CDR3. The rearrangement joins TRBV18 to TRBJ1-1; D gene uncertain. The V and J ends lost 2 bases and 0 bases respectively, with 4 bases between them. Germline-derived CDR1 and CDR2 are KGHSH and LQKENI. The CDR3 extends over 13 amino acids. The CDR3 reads CASSPSMNTEAFF. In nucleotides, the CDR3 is TGTGCCAGCTCACCATCCATGAACACTGAAGCTTTCTTT.

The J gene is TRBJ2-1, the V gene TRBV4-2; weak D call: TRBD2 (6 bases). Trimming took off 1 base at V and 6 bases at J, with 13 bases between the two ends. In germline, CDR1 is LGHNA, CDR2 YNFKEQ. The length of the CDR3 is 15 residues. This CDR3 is CASSQASGGVNEQFF. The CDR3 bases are TGTGCCAGCAGCCAAGCGAGCGGAGGGGTCAATGAGCAGTTCTTC.

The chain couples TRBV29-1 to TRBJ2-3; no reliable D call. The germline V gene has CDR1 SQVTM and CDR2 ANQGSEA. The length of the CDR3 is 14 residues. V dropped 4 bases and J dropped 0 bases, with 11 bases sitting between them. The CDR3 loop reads CSVVLPPSTDTQYF. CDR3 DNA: TGCAGCGTTGTTCTCCCTCCTAGCACAGATACGCAGTATTTT.

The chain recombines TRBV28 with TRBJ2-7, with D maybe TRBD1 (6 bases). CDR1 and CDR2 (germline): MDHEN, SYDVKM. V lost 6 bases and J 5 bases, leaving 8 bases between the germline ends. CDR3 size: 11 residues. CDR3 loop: CASSYRDEQYF. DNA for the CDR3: TGTGCCAGCAGCTACAGGGACGAGCAGTACTTC. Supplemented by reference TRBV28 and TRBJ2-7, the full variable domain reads DVKVTQSSRYLVKRTGEKVFLECVQDMDHENMFWYRQDPGLGLRLIYFSYDVKMKEKGDIPEGYSVSREKKERFSLILESASTNQTSMYLCASSYRDEQYFGPGTRLTVT.

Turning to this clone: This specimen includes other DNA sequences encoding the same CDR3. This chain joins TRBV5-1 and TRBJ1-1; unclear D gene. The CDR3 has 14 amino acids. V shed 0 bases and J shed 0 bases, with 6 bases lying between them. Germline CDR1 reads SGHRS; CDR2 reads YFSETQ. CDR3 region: CASSLGGLNTEAFF. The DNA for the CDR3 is TGCGCCAGCAGCTTGGGGGGTTTGAACACTGAAGCTTTCTTT.

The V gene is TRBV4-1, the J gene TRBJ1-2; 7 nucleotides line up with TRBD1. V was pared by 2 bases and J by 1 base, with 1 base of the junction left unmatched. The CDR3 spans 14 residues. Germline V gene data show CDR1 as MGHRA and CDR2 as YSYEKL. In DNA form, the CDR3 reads TGCGCCAGCAGCCAAAGACAGGGTAACTATGGCTACACCTTC. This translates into CASSQRQGNYGYTF.

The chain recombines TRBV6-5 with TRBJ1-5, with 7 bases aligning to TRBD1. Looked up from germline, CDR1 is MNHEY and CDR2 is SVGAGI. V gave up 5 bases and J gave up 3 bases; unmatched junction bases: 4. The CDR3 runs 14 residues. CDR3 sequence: CASSPDRDNQPQHF. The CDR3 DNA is TGTGCCAGCAGTCCTGACAGGGACAATCAGCCCCAGCATTTT.

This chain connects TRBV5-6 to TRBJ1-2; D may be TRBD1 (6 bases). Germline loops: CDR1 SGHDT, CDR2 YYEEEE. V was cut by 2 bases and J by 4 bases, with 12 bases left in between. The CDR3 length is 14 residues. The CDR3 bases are TGTGCCAGCAGCTTTACTACAGGGTCCTATGGCTACACCTTC. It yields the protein CASSFTTGSYGYTF.

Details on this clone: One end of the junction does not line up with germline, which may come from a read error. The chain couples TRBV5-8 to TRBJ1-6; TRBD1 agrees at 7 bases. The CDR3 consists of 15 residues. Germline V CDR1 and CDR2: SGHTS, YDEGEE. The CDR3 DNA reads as TGTGCCGGCAGCTGGGACAGCTCCTATAATTCACCCCTCCACTTT. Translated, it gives CAGSWDSSYNSPLHF. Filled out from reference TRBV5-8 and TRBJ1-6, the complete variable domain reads EAGVTQSPTHLIKTRGQQATLRCSPISGHTSVYWYQQALGLGLQFLLWYDEGEERNRGNFPPRFSGRQFPNYSSELNVNALELEDSALYLCAGSWDSSYNSPLHFGNGTRLTVT.

In DNA, the CDR3 is TGTGCCAGCAGTCTTAGCGGGAGTAGGAATGAGCAGTTCTTC. It encodes CASSLSGSRNEQFF. V gene TRBV28 combines with J gene TRBJ2-1; 9 bases fit TRBD2. Germline V lookup: CDR1 MDHEN, CDR2 SYDVKM. The CDR3 consists of 14 residues. J was trimmed by 7 bases and V by 5 bases; bases with no gene match: 6.

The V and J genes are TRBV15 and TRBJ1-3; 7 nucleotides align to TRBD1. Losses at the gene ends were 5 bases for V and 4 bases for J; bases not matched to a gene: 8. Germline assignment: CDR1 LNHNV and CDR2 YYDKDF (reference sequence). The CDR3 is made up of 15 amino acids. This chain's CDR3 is CATSPDRVGGNTIYF. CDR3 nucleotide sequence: TGTGCCACCAGCCCCGACAGGGTGGGAGGAAACACCATATATTTT.